The 9 T cell receptor beta chains presented below share a single source sample, sequenced in a study of radiotherapy plus CTLA-4 blockade in lung cancer. Method: immunoSEQ multiplex PCR; TCRdb's copy keeps in-frame clones and lacks some. This table has 81,000 or so clones, about 80% appearing once. The starting material was peripheral blood, obtained from a patient treated with radiotherapy plus ipilimumab. The receptors shown here come from a human donor with non-small cell lung cancer that progressed on radiotherapy plus ipilimumab.

CDR3 sequence: CASSLAGTGLSGGYTF. CDR3 nucleotide sequence: TGTGCCAGCAGCTTGGCCGGGACAGGGCTTAGTGGAGGCTACACCTTC. The chain joins TRBV5-5 to TRBJ1-2; 9 bases line up with TRBD1. Germline-derived CDR1 and CDR2 are SGHKS and YYEKEE (reference sequence). The J segment lost 8 bases and the V segment lost 0 bases, leaving 11 bases of the junction unmatched. The CDR3 totals 16 residues.

The rearrangement uses TRBV5-1 and TRBJ1-3; D is unresolved. CDR3 length: 15 amino acids. The V end lost 0 bases, the J end lost 0 bases, and 7 bases lay between the germline ends. Looked up from germline, CDR1 is SGHRS and CDR2 is YFSETQ. The CDR3 coding sequence is TGCGCCAGCAGCTTGGTGGCAGGCTCTGGAAACACCATATATTTT. Translating it yields CASSLVAGSGNTIYF.

Points on this clone: The junction and the germline gene differ at one end; a read error may be behind it. V gene TRBV11-3 combines with J gene TRBJ1-2, with 8 nucleotides matching TRBD1. The CDR3 sequence is 13 residues long. Germline CDR1 is SGHNT and CDR2 is YENEEA. The CDR3 protein is CASSLSPGTGSSF. The CDR3, as DNA: TGTGCCAGCAGCCTCTCACCCGGGACAGGATCCTCCTTC.

This chain connects TRBV4-3 to TRBJ2-1, with D perhaps matching TRBD2 (6 bases). The V end was cut by 4 bases, the J end by 0 bases, with 10 bases between. CDR1 and CDR2 from the germline V gene are LGHNA and YSLEER. This CDR3 is 15 amino acids long. The CDR3 region has the DNA TGCGCCAGCAGCCTCGGGGGAAGCTCCTACAATGAGCAGTTCTTC. Translation: CASSLGGSSYNEQFF.

The J gene is TRBJ1-5, the V gene TRBV29-1; D perhaps matches TRBD1 (5 bases). Trimming removed 6 bases at V and 3 bases at J, with 15 bases between. The CDR3 length is 14 residues. The V gene's germline CDR1 is SQVTM and CDR2 ANQGSEA. The CDR3, as DNA: TGCAGCGTGAGTGCGGGCAGGGTCAATCAGCCCCAGCATTTT. It codes for CSVSAGRVNQPQHF.

This chain connects TRBV30 to TRBJ1-5; tentative D call: TRBD1 (6 bases). Trimming removed 1 base from V and 11 bases from J, with 15 bases in between. This CDR3 is built from 13 residues. Germline loops: CDR1 GTSNPN, CDR2 SVGIG (reference sequence). CDR3 sequence (DNA): TGTGCCTGGAGTGACCTCTCCAGGGGTACCCAGCATTTT. Encoded protein: CAWSDLSRGTQHF.

The chain recombines TRBV9 with TRBJ1-2; D possibly corresponds to TRBD1 (5 bases). Germline V CDR1 and CDR2: SGDLS, YYNGEE. V lost 2 bases, J lost 0 bases, and 11 bases lay in between. The CDR3 is made up of 15 amino acids. The CDR3 protein is CASSVGTTANYGYTF. As DNA, the CDR3 is TGTGCCAGCAGCGTCGGGACGACAGCTAACTATGGCTACACCTTC.

This clone came up a few times. The V gene is TRBV5-4, the J gene TRBJ1-2; 8 bases fit TRBD1. The ends lost 4 bases at V and 3 bases at J; junction bases unmatched: 8. CDR1 is SGHNT and CDR2 is YYREEE in the germline V gene (reference sequence). The CDR3 covers 15 residues. As DNA, the CDR3 is TGTGCCAGCAGCCGCCCAGGACAGGGACACTATGGCTACACCTTC. Its translation: CASSRPGQGHYGYTF.

This clone showed up just a few times. The chain joins TRBV27 to TRBJ1-2; 9 positions agree with TRBD1. J was trimmed by 4 bases and V by 7 bases; bases with no gene match: 1. This CDR3 contains 12 residues. The V gene's germline CDR1 is MNHEY and CDR2 SMNVEV (reference sequence). The CDR3 region is CASTTGGYGYTF. In DNA form, the CDR3 reads TGTGCCAGCACGACAGGGGGCTATGGCTACACCTTC.